These 23 T cell receptor beta chains came from one sample sequenced in a study of radiotherapy plus CTLA-4 blockade in lung cancer. Clones were sequenced by immunoSEQ multiplex PCR, and TCRdb holds only the in-frame ones, with some missing. This repertoire shows 95,000 to 150,000 clones, 85% to 90% found once; its top ten account for more than 6.5%. Sequencing was performed on peripheral blood, taken from a patient treated with radiotherapy plus ipilimumab. The receptors come from a human donor with non-small cell lung cancer that progressed on radiotherapy plus ipilimumab.

This sequence joins TRBV11-2 and TRBJ2-7, with TRBD2 matching over 7 bases. The junction had 6 bases not matched to a gene; V was cut back by 4 bases and J by 0 bases. Germline V gene data show CDR1 as SGHAT and CDR2 as FQNNGV. This CDR3 region has 15 residues. The CDR3 coding sequence is TGTGCCAGCAGCTCCGAACTAGCGCCCTCCTACGAGCAGTACTTC. It specifies CASSSELAPSYEQYF.

The chain couples TRBV18 to TRBJ2-7; no definite D call. CDR3 length equals 16 residues. Germline CDR1 and CDR2: KGHSH and LQKENI. Trimming pared 2 bases from V and 0 bases from J, leaving 14 bases between. As DNA, the CDR3 is TGTGCCAGCTCACCATACCGGAAACCTCCCTCCTACGAGCAGTACTTC. This encodes CASSPYRKPPSYEQYF.

This clone was detected only once. The chain joins TRBV5-4 to TRBJ2-5; the D gene is possibly TRBD1 (6 bases). V gave up 3 bases and J gave up 0 bases, with 12 bases separating them. The CDR3 is made up of 15 amino acids. Per the germline V gene, CDR1 is SGHNT and CDR2 is YYREEE (reference sequence). CDR3 in amino acids: CASSYRTGHQETQYF. CDR3 sequence (DNA): TGTGCCAGCAGCTACAGAACAGGGCACCAAGAGACCCAGTACTTC.

The chain couples TRBV11-2 to TRBJ2-3; no clear D. The CDR3 runs to 14 residues. Trimming left V 5 bases short and J 2 bases short, with 11 bases between. Germline CDR1 and CDR2: SGHAT and FQNNGV. The CDR3 spells CASSRGVFTDTQYF. CDR3 DNA: TGTGCCAGCAGCCGTGGTGTATTCACAGATACGCAGTATTTT.

In its sample, this clone was seen once. J is TRBJ2-3 and V is TRBV27; no firm D call. CDR1 and CDR2 from the germline V gene are MNHEY and SMNVEV (reference sequence). V shed 1 base and J shed 0 bases, with 8 bases lying between them. The CDR3 length is 15 residues. The CDR3 DNA reads TGTGCCAGCAGTTTATACCACTCGAGCACAGATACGCAGTATTTT. Its protein is CASSLYHSSTDTQYF.

Turning to this clone: Compared with germline, one end of the junction differs, possibly owing to a read error. This sequence joins TRBV4-1 and TRBJ1-1; perhaps TRBD1 as D (5 bases). Germline V CDR1 and CDR2: MGHRA, YSYEKL. CDR3 length: 14 amino acids. The CDR3 DNA follows: TGCGCCAGCAGCCAAGATCTCAGGGTGGATGGAAATGGGTTT. Translation gives CASSQDLRVDGNGF.

The rearrangement joins TRBV7-2 to TRBJ1-3; D remains unclear. Germline CDR1 is SGHTA and CDR2 is FQGNSA. This CDR3 spans 14 amino acids. The ends were cut back, 4 bases at V and 2 bases at J, with 9 bases in the middle. This CDR3 is CASSYRAPGNTIYF. The CDR3 DNA reads as TGTGCCAGCAGCTACCGGGCCCCTGGAAACACCATATATTTT.

This chain uses TRBV30 with TRBJ1-5; weak D call: TRBD1 (6 bases). With 0 bases removed from V and 5 bases from J, the gap between germline ends came to 11 bases. From germline, CDR1 is GTSNPN and CDR2 SVGIG (reference sequence). The CDR3 length is 14 residues. CDR3 residues: CAWSVGGMHQPQHF. As DNA, the CDR3 is TGTGCCTGGAGTGTAGGGGGTATGCATCAGCCCCAGCATTTT.

The chain employs TRBV9 and TRBJ2-1, with 11 bases matching TRBD2. V dropped 4 bases and J dropped 12; count of bases not matched to a gene: 6. The CDR3 runs to 13 residues. Germline V gene sequence: CDR1 SGDLS, CDR2 YYNGEE. The CDR3 is CASSTPGTSGQFF. Written as DNA, the CDR3 is TGTGCCAGCAGCACCCCAGGGACTAGCGGGCAGTTCTTC.

The chain couples TRBV11-2 to TRBJ2-1; 8 bases are a match to TRBD1. V was pared by 5 bases and J by 5 bases, with 14 bases of the junction left unmatched. This CDR3 comprises 17 residues. The V gene's germline CDR1 is SGHAT and CDR2 FQNNGV. CDR3 sequence reads: CASSRLPGTGGHNEQFF. CDR3 in DNA: TGTGCCAGCAGCCGATTACCCGGGACAGGAGGACACAATGAGCAGTTCTTC.

This clone was seen a few times. The rearrangement uses TRBV25-1 and TRBJ2-5, with D possibly being TRBD1 (6 bases). CDR3 size: 15 residues. Germline CDR1 and CDR2: MGHDK and SYGVNS. The V end was cut by 8 bases, the J end by 1 base, with 17 bases between. The CDR3 spells CASGGATASQETQYF. The CDR3 DNA sequence: TGTGCCAGCGGGGGCGCTACGGCTTCCCAAGAGACCCAGTACTTC.

This clone was recorded once. The chain combines TRBV2 with TRBJ2-5; the match to TRBD1 covers 8 bases. With 6 bases clipped from V and 2 bases from J, the junction kept 8 bases outside the gene matches. This CDR3 has 15 amino acids. Germline loops: CDR1 SNHLY, CDR2 FYNNEI. This CDR3 reads CASRQGQGRQETQYF. CDR3 in DNA: TGTGCCAGCAGACAAGGACAGGGCCGTCAAGAGACCCAGTACTTC. Full variable domain (rest looked up from reference TRBV2 and TRBJ2-5): EPEVTQTPSHQVTQMGQEVILRCVPISNHLYFYWYRQILGQKVEFLVSFYNNEISEKSEIFDDQFSVERPDGSNFTLKIRSTKLEDSAMYFCASRQGQGRQETQYFGPGTRLLVL.

The V gene is TRBV5-1, the J gene TRBJ1-1; unclear D gene. Germline CDR1 SGHRS, CDR2 YFSETQ. Trimming removed 3 bases from V and 8 bases from J, with 14 bases in between. The length of the CDR3 is 13 residues. The CDR3: CASSSPPGLEAFF. The CDR3 DNA is TGCGCCAGCAGCTCCCCCCCCGGGTTGGAAGCTTTCTTT.

The rearrangement joins TRBV15 to TRBJ2-1, with 11 bases that match TRBD2. CDR1 is LNHNV, CDR2 YYDKDF, per germline (reference sequence). J was trimmed by 3 bases and V by 8 bases; bases with no gene match: 12. This CDR3 has 17 amino acids. The CDR3 protein is CATPPSTSGELYNEQFF. The DNA for the CDR3 is TGTGCCACCCCTCCCTCGACTAGCGGGGAACTCTACAATGAGCAGTTCTTC.

This rearrangement joins TRBV7-3 to TRBJ2-3, with 9 bases matching TRBD2. V lost 3 bases, J lost 7 bases, and 8 bases stayed unmatched. CDR1 is SGHTA and CDR2 is FQGTGA in the germline V gene. This CDR3 has 15 amino acids. The CDR3 DNA follows: TGTGCCAGCAGCTTCCCGCGGGAGGGCCAGAATACGCAGTATTTT. Residues: CASSFPREGQNTQYF.

V usage is TRBV6-5 and J usage is TRBJ1-1, with 7 bases fitting TRBD1. Germline V gives CDR1 MNHEY, CDR2 SVGAGI. The CDR3 runs 14 residues. Trimming removed 5 bases from V and 8 bases from J; junction bases left unmatched: 11. The CDR3 DNA follows: TGTGCCAGCAGTCCGAGCCCGACAGGGTTGGAAGCTTTCTTT. It translates to CASSPSPTGLEAFF.

The rearrangement links TRBV6-1 to TRBJ2-1; D is perhaps TRBD1 or TRBD2 (5 bases each). Trimming pared 5 bases from V and 3 bases from J, leaving 8 bases between. Per the germline V gene, CDR1 is MNHNS and CDR2 is SASEGT. The CDR3 contains 13 residues. The CDR3: CASSQGVYNEQFF. The DNA for the CDR3 is TGTGCCAGCAGTCAGGGAGTCTACAATGAGCAGTTCTTC.

This clone was found once. The genes are TRBV6-5 and TRBJ1-4; D is unresolved. The V gene lost 6 bases and the J gene lost 7 bases, with 15 bases spanning the gap. The CDR3 length is 14 residues. The germline V gene has CDR1 MNHEY and CDR2 SVGAGI. CDR3 sequence reads: CASRKSGLGEKLFF. The CDR3 nucleotides are TGTGCCAGCAGGAAGTCGGGATTGGGTGAAAAACTGTTTTTT.

The rearrangement joins TRBV5-4 to TRBJ2-5; D remains unclear. The V and J ends lost 2 bases and 0 bases respectively, with 11 bases between them. The CDR3 length is 15 residues. The germline gives CDR1 SGHNT, CDR2 YYREEE (reference sequence). Written as DNA, the CDR3 is TGTGCCAGCAGCTTAGGATCGGTGTACCAAGAGACCCAGTACTTC. It translates to CASSLGSVYQETQYF.

The rearrangement uses TRBV2 and TRBJ2-7; D call uncertain. The germline CDR1 and CDR2 sequences are SNHLY and FYNNEI. The CDR3 contains 13 residues. Trimming shortened V by 4 bases and J by 1 base, and 8 bases separated the two germline ends. The CDR3 is CASSVHPSYEQYF. In DNA form, the CDR3 reads TGTGCCAGCAGTGTCCATCCTTCCTACGAGCAGTACTTC.

J is TRBJ1-4 and V is TRBV15; 7 nucleotides agree with TRBD1. Germline V gene lookup returns CDR1 LNHNV and CDR2 YYDKDF (reference sequence). The CDR3 has 16 residues. V shed 0 bases, J shed 4 bases, and the junction held 5 bases outside the gene matches. In nucleotides, the CDR3 is TGTGCCACCAGCAGAGAAGAGACAGGGTATAATGAAAAACTGTTTTTT. This translates into CATSREETGYNEKLFF.

The chain employs TRBV19 and TRBJ1-1; 10 positions match TRBD1. The junction had 8 bases not matched to a gene; V was cut back by 3 bases and J by 4 bases. CDR1 is LNHDA, CDR2 SQIVND, per germline (reference sequence). This CDR3 has 16 amino acids. The CDR3 nucleotides are TGTGCCAGTAGTATGACAGGGGGCCGCGGTGTCACTGAAGCTTTCTTT. Protein product: CASSMTGGRGVTEAFF.

The V gene is TRBV11-3, the J gene TRBJ2-1, with TRBD2 matching over 11 bases. The CDR3 runs to 15 residues. Trimming at V came to 4 bases and at J to 4 bases, leaving 3 bases not matched to a gene. Germline CDR1 is SGHNT and CDR2 is YENEEA. The CDR3 here is CASSSGTSGYNEQFF. Written as DNA, the CDR3 is TGTGCCAGCAGCTCCGGGACTAGCGGATACAATGAGCAGTTCTTC.